Following are 2 T cell receptor beta chains from one sample sequenced in a study of OX40 agonist ivuxolimab in advanced cancers. The library relied on the immunoSEQ multiplex PCR assay. TCRdb provides this immuneACCESS table in a form limited to in-frame rearrangements. Some clones are lacking; in checked studies, under half of them reflect an unresolved V gene, and why the rest are absent is not known. The sample table records tens of thousands of clones; more than 75% of these occur just once. The biggest ten clones account for about 0.5% of the sample. Sequenced here: CD4+ or CD8+ T cells sorted from blood, sampled in a trial of the OX40 agonist ivuxolimab. The receptors come from an adult with an advanced solid tumor such as melanoma, head and neck, liver or kidney cancer.

CDR3 DNA: TGCAGTGCTCGGCCCAGGGGCTACACCTTC. It is translated as CSARPRGYTF. The rearrangement joins TRBV20-1 to TRBJ1-2; D remains ambiguous. Between the trimmed V and J ends, which lost 5 bases and 8 bases, there was a span of 9 bases. Looked up from germline, CDR1 is DFQATT and CDR2 is SNEGSKA (reference sequence). The CDR3 is 10 residues long.

This clone was observed a few times. The chain has TRBV2 and TRBJ1-2; D is uncertain. Germline V gene data show CDR1 as SNHLY and CDR2 as FYNNEI. V lost 1 base to trimming and J lost 7 bases, with 13 bases between them. CDR3 size: 14 residues. CDR3 in amino acids: CASSEERDLSGYTF. CDR3 in DNA: TGTGCCAGCAGTGAAGAGCGGGATTTGAGTGGCTACACCTTC.